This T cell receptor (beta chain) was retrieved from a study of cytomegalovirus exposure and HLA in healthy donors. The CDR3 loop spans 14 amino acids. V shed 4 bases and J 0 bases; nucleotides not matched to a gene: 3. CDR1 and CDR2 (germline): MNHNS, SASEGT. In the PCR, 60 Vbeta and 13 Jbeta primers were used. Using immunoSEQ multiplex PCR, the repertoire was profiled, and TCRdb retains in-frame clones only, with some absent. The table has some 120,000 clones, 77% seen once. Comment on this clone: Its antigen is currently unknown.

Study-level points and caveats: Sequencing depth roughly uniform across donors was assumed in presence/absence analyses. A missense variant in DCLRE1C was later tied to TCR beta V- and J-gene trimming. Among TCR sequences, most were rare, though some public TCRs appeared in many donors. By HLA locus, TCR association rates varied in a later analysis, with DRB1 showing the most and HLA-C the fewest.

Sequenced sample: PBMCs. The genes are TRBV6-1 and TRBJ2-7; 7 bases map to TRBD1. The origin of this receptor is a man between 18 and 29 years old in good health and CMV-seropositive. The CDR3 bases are TGTGCCAGCAGTGGGGACAGTTTCTCCTACGAGCAGTACTTC. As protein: CASSGDSFSYEQYF.